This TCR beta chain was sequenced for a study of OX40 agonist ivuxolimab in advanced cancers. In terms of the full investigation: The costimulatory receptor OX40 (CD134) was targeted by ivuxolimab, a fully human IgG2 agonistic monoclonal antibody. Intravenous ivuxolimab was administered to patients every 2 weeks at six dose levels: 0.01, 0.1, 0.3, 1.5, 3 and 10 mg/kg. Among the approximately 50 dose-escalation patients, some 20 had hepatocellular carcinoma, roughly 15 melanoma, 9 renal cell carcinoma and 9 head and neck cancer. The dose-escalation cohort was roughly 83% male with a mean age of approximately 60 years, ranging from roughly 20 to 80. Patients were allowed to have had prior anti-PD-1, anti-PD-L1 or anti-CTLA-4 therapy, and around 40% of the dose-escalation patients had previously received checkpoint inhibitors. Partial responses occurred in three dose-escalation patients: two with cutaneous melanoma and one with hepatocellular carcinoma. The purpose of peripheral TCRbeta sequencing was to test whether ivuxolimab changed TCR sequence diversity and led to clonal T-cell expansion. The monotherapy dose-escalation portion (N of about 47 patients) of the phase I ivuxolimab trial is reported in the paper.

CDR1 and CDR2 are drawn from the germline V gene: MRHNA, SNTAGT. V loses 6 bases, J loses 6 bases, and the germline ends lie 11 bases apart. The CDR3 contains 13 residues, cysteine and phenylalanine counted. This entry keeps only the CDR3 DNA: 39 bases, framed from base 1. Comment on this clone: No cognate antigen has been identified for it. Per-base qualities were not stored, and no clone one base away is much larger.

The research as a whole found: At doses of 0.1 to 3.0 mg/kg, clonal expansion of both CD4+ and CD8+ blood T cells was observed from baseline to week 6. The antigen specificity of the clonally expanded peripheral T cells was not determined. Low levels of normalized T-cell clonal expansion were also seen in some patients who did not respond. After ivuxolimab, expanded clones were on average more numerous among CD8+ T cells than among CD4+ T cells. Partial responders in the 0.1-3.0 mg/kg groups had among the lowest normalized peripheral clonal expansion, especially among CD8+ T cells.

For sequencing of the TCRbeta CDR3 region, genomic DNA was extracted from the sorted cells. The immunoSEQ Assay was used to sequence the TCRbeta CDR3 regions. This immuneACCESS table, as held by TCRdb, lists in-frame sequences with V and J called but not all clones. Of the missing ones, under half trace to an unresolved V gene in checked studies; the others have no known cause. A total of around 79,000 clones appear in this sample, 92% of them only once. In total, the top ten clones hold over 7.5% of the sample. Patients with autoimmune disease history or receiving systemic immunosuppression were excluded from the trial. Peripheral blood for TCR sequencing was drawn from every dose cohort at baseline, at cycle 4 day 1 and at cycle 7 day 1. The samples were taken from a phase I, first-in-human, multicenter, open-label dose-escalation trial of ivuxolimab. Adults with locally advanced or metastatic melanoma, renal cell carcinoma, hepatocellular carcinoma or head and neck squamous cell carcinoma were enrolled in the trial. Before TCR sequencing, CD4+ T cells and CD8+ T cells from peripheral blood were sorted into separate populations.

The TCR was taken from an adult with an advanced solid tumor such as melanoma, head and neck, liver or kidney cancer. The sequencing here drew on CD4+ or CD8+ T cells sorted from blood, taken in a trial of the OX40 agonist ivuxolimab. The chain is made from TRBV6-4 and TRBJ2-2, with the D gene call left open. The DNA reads TGTGCCAGCAGCGAAGGTCTAGCCGGGGAGCTGTTTTTT. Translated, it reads CASSEGLAGELFF.